This T cell receptor beta chain derives from a study of cytomegalovirus exposure and HLA in healthy donors. In the PCR, 60 Vbeta and 13 Jbeta primers were used. The repertoire was sequenced with immunoSEQ multiplex PCR; TCRdb's copy has only in-frame clones and lacks some. The sample has roughly 190,000 clones, 81% seen once. The V gene end was trimmed by 4 bases and the J gene end by 7 bases; junction bases not matched to a gene: 6. The CDR3 spans 14 residues. CDR1 SNHLY and CDR2 FYNNEI come from the germline V gene. The origin of this receptor is a middle-aged man in good health and CMV-seropositive. V gene TRBV2 combines with J gene TRBJ2-1, with 8 bases aligning to TRBD1. The specimen was PBMCs. The CDR3 nucleotides are TGTGCCAGCAGTGTTCGGACAGGGATTAATGAGCAGTTCTTC. As protein: CASSVRTGINEQFF.